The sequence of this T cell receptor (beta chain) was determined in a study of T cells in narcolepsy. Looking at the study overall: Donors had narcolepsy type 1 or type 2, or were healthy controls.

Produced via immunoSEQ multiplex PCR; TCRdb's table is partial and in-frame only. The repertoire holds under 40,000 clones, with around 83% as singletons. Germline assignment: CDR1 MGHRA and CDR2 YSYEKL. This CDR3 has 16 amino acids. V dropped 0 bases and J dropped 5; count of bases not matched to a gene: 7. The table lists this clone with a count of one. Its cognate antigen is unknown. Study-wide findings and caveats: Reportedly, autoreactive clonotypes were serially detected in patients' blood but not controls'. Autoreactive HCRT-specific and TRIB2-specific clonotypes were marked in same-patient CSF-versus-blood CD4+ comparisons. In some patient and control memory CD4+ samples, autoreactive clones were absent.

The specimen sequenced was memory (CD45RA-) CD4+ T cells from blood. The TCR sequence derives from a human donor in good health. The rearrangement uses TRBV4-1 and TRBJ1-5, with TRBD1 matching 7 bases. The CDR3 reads CASSQEASGGDQPQHF. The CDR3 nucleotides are TGCGCCAGCAGCCAAGAAGCGTCAGGGGGGGATCAGCCCCAGCATTTT.